The next 24 T cell receptor beta chains were all read from a single sample in a study of blood T cell repertoires in COVID-19. Repertoires were generated with immunoSEQ multiplex PCR, while TCRdb's copy carries only in-frame clones and drops some. There are approximately 210,000 clones in the sample; 65% to 85% occur only once, and 4.3% lies in the top ten. Sequenced material: PBMCs or T cells enriched from blood (not recorded which). These receptors were collected from a man aged 25 to 40 with acute COVID-19.

This chain joins TRBV27 and TRBJ1-1; tentatively, D is TRBD1 (6 bases). Germline V lookup: CDR1 MNHEY, CDR2 SMNVEV (reference sequence). This CDR3 is built from 15 residues. Trimming shortened V by 5 bases and J by 4 bases, and 17 bases separated the two germline ends. CDR3 DNA sequence: TGTGCCAGCAGTCCGTTCAGGGGAGGGGGCACTGAAGCTTTCTTT. Translated, it gives CASSPFRGGGTEAFF.

This chain joins TRBV28 and TRBJ1-5, with 9 bases fitting TRBD1. Germline CDR1 reads MDHEN; CDR2 reads SYDVKM. V was pared by 5 bases and J by 2 bases, with 7 bases of the junction left unmatched. The CDR3 runs 16 residues. In nucleotides, the CDR3 is TGTGCCAGCAGTCTCCGGACAGGGGTGCGCAATCAGCCCCAGCATTTT. This sequence encodes CASSLRTGVRNQPQHF.

This clone was counted between two and nine times. The V and J genes are TRBV11-2 and TRBJ1-1; D might be TRBD1 (5 bases). The germline V and J ends were trimmed by 5 bases and 4 bases, with 17 bases remaining between them. Germline V gene sequence: CDR1 SGHAT, CDR2 FQNNGV. The CDR3 has 15 residues. The CDR3 is CASSLGTAVGTEAFF. The CDR3 bases are TGTGCCAGCAGCCTGGGGACTGCCGTGGGCACTGAAGCTTTCTTT.

The gene calls are TRBV7-6 and TRBJ1-5, with 9 bases that match TRBD1. The CDR3 is 16 amino acids. Trimming took 5 bases from V and 6 from J; bases not matched to a gene: 11. Germline loops: CDR1 SGHVS, CDR2 FNYEAQ. DNA of the CDR3: TGTGCCAGCAGCCTTTGGACAGGGGATACGGGTCAGCCCCAGCATTTT. This encodes CASSLWTGDTGQPQHF. Variable domain in full (rest from reference TRBV7-6 and TRBJ1-5): GAGVSQSPRYKVTKRGQDVALRCDPISGHVSLYWYRQALGQGPEFLTYFNYEAQQDKSGLPNDRFSAERPEGSISTLTIQRTEQRDSAMYRCASSLWTGDTGQPQHFGDGTRLSIL.

CDR3 region: CASSLQGYDYGYTF. CDR3 nucleotides: TGTGCCAGCAGTCTTCAGGGATACGACTATGGCTACACCTTC. The chain carries TRBV7-9 and TRBJ1-2; tentative D call: TRBD1 (5 bases). CDR1 SEHNR and CDR2 FQNEAQ come from the germline V gene (reference sequence). V shed 6 bases and J shed 3 bases, with 14 bases lying between them. The CDR3 totals 14 residues.

This chain links TRBV15 with TRBJ2-5; D possibly corresponds to TRBD2 (6 bases). CDR3 length: 15 residues. CDR1 and CDR2 (germline): LNHNV, YYDKDF (reference sequence). The ends were cut back, 1 base at V and 4 bases at J, with 13 bases in the middle. The CDR3 DNA is TGTGCCACCAGCAGAGTGAGCGCTAGCGTAGAGACCCAGTACTTC. Encoded protein: CATSRVSASVETQYF. Filled out from reference TRBV15 and TRBJ2-5, the complete variable domain reads DAMVIQNPRYQVTQFGKPVTLSCSQTLNHNVMYWYQQKSSQAPKLLFHYYDKDFNNEADTPDNFQSRRPNTSFCFLDIRSPGLGDTAMYLCATSRVSASVETQYFGPGTRLLVL.

V gene TRBV7-9 combines with J gene TRBJ1-1; 8 nucleotides align to TRBD1. V was pared by 9 bases and J by 6 bases, with 6 bases of the junction left unmatched. The CDR3 extends over 12 amino acids. CDR1 is SEHNR and CDR2 is FQNEAQ in the germline V gene (reference sequence). CDR3 in DNA: TGTGCCAGTGGACAGGGTACCGCTGAAGCTTTCTTT. It codes for CASGQGTAEAFF.

The gene calls are TRBV6-5 and TRBJ2-7; D is perhaps TRBD1 (5 bases). The CDR3 length is 15 residues. Germline V gene data show CDR1 as MNHEY and CDR2 as SVGAGI. Trimming shortened V by 2 bases and J by 0 bases, and 11 bases separated the two germline ends. The CDR3 protein is CASSYGQGASYEQYF. The CDR3 DNA sequence: TGTGCCAGCAGTTACGGGCAGGGCGCCTCCTACGAGCAGTACTTC.

This chain connects TRBV7-9 to TRBJ2-1, with a tentative D call TRBD2 (5 bases). The germline V gene encodes CDR1 SEHNR and CDR2 FQNEAQ (reference sequence). The CDR3 has 14 amino acids. Trimming removed 0 bases at V and 7 bases at J, with 10 bases between. The CDR3 DNA is TGTGCCAGCAGCTTAGCGACCGGGGTGAATGAGCAGTTCTTC. Translation: CASSLATGVNEQFF.

The V call is TRBV4-1, the J call TRBJ1-2, with D possibly matching TRBD1 (5 bases). Germline assignment: CDR1 MGHRA and CDR2 YSYEKL. Between the trimmed V and J ends, which lost 1 base and 7 bases, there was a span of 10 bases. CDR3 size: 13 residues. In nucleotides, the CDR3 is TGCGCCAGCAGCCAAGCAGGGCCCTCTGGCTACACCTTC. Translating gives CASSQAGPSGYTF.

The chain combines TRBV7-9 with TRBJ1-5; maybe TRBD1 (5 bases). This CDR3 has 18 residues. Germline loops: CDR1 SEHNR, CDR2 FQNEAQ (reference sequence). Trimming took 1 base from V and 2 from J, leaving 18 bases between them. The CDR3 DNA reads TGTGCCAGCAGCTTAGGGGAGGGAGGGGTGTTAGGCAATCAGCCCCAGCATTTT. Its translation: CASSLGEGGVLGNQPQHF.

The chain has TRBV11-2 and TRBJ2-2; D might be TRBD2 (6 bases). The CDR3 totals 16 residues. Per germline, CDR1 SGHAT and CDR2 FQNNGV. Between the trimmed V and J ends, which lost 5 bases and 4 bases, there was a span of 17 bases. The CDR3 DNA is TGTGCCAGCAGCCACGGGCCAAGGGGAGGCACCGGGGAGCTGTTTTTT. Protein sequence: CASSHGPRGGTGELFF.

The chain joins TRBV5-1 to TRBJ2-5; D not resolved. The CDR3 spans 14 residues. CDR1 is SGHRS and CDR2 is YFSETQ in the germline V gene. Trimming removed 1 base from V and 3 bases from J, with 10 bases in between. CDR3 residues: CASSLTDLKETQYF. In nucleotides, the CDR3 is TGCGCCAGCAGCTTGACAGATTTGAAAGAGACCCAGTACTTC.

This chain links TRBV18 with TRBJ1-6; TRBD1 matches at 8 bases. Unmatched junction bases numbered 12, after V lost 4 bases and J lost 10 bases. This CDR3 region has 16 residues. Germline V lookup: CDR1 KGHSH, CDR2 LQKENI. The CDR3 reads CASSHTTGDEGSPLHF. DNA for the CDR3: TGTGCCAGCTCACATACGACAGGGGATGAGGGATCACCCCTCCACTTT.

The rearrangement joins TRBV27 to TRBJ2-3; no definite D call. The germline gives CDR1 MNHEY, CDR2 SMNVEV (reference sequence). The V end lost 0 bases, the J end lost 4 bases, and 14 bases lay between the germline ends. This CDR3 is built from 16 residues. CDR3 sequence reads: CASSLSPPNRADTQYF. Written as DNA, the CDR3 is TGTGCCAGCAGTTTATCTCCCCCAAATCGGGCAGATACGCAGTATTTT.

The chain joins TRBV7-3 to TRBJ2-5; 7 bases agree with TRBD1. Germline V gene lookup returns CDR1 SGHTA and CDR2 FQGTGA. The CDR3 consists of 15 residues. Losses at the gene ends were 4 bases for V and 7 bases for J; bases not matched to a gene: 12. The CDR3 here is CASSSSGQFSSTQYF. The CDR3 DNA reads TGTGCCAGCAGCTCTTCGGGACAGTTCTCGTCGACCCAGTACTTC.

The gene calls are TRBV5-1 and TRBJ2-3, with 12 positions matching TRBD2. CDR1 and CDR2 (germline): SGHRS, YFSETQ. This CDR3 region has 15 residues. V shed 5 bases and J 5 bases; nucleotides not matched to a gene: 6. The CDR3 loop reads CASSLAGGMRDTQYF. DNA of the CDR3: TGCGCCAGCAGTCTAGCGGGGGGGATGCGAGATACGCAGTATTTT.

This clone was found a few times. The chain uses TRBV11-2 and TRBJ2-2, with a possible D match to TRBD1 (7 bases). V lost 0 bases and J lost 4, with 15 bases in between. Germline V gives CDR1 SGHAT, CDR2 FQNNGV. The CDR3 is 17 residues long. Written as DNA, the CDR3 is TGTGCCAGCAGCTTAGATCAGGAGGGGGCGGGCACCGGGGAGCTGTTTTTT. Residues: CASSLDQEGAGTGELFF.

The V call is TRBV13, the J call TRBJ1-5, with D perhaps TRBD1 (5 bases). Germline V CDR1 and CDR2: PRHDT, FYEKMQ (reference sequence). V dropped 4 bases and J dropped 3 bases, with 10 bases sitting between them. The CDR3 totals 14 residues. The CDR3 nucleotides are TGTGCCAGCAGCTCCAGACAGCTCAATCAGCCCCAGCATTTT. Its translation: CASSSRQLNQPQHF.

The rearrangement links TRBV5-1 to TRBJ2-3, with 10 bases matching TRBD1. Germline V gene sequence: CDR1 SGHRS, CDR2 YFSETQ. V dropped 4 bases and J dropped 3; count of bases not matched to a gene: 14. The CDR3 runs to 18 residues. CDR3 residues: CASSVRPPGQGRTDTQYF. The CDR3 DNA follows: TGCGCCAGCAGCGTACGGCCCCCGGGACAGGGGAGGACAGATACGCAGTATTTT.

The V gene is TRBV28, the J gene TRBJ2-7, with 10 bases identical to TRBD2. The CDR3 is made up of 15 amino acids. In germline, CDR1 is MDHEN, CDR2 SYDVKM. V shed 6 bases, J shed 3 bases, and the junction held 8 bases outside the gene matches. The CDR3, as DNA: TGTGCCAGCAGCTCCTCTAGCGGGGGATACTACGAGCAGTACTTC. Translating it yields CASSSSSGGYYEQYF.

This clone has only a few counts. The chain uses TRBV3-1 (or the pseudogene TRBV3-2) and TRBJ2-2; D perhaps matches TRBD1 (5 bases). The germline V and J ends were trimmed by 0 bases and 4 bases, with 15 bases remaining between them. This CDR3 is 17 amino acids long. CDR1 LGHDT and CDR2 YNNKEL come from the germline V gene (reference sequence). CDR3 in amino acids: CASSQDYPGALTGELFF. Written as DNA, the CDR3 is TGTGCCAGCAGCCAAGATTACCCTGGGGCGCTCACCGGGGAGCTGTTTTTT.

The chain carries TRBV27 and TRBJ1-4, with D possibly matching TRBD1 (5 bases). This CDR3 region has 14 residues. V lost 5 bases, J lost 7 bases, and 14 bases lay in between. The germline CDR1 and CDR2 sequences are MNHEY and SMNVEV (reference sequence). The CDR3 DNA sequence: TGTGCCAGCAGTAAAACAGGTAGTGGTGAAAAACTGTTTTTT. Amino acids: CASSKTGSGEKLFF.

This chain connects TRBV7-9 to TRBJ2-1, with TRBD2 identical over 12 bases. Unmatched junction bases numbered 7, after V lost 3 bases and J lost 7 bases. Germline V lookup: CDR1 SEHNR, CDR2 FQNEAQ (reference sequence). The CDR3 sequence is 16 residues long. The CDR3 protein is CASSFLAGGPLNEQFF. The CDR3 nucleotides are TGTGCCAGCAGCTTCCTAGCGGGGGGGCCTCTGAATGAGCAGTTCTTC.